This TCR beta chain is from a study of a mutant IDH1 vaccine in newly diagnosed glioma. Study overall: There were approximately 62% males and 37.5% females among treated patients, whose mean age was about 40 years. Receipt of radiotherapy, temozolomide, or both preceded the study, and most received both. Study-wide points: Vaccination elicited immune responses in approximately 92% of patients.

TCRdb keeps only in-frame clones here, not all; method: immunoSEQ multiplex PCR. The table records around 100,000 clones, about four fifths of them present only once. For this clone: Its target is not known.

Time point here: baseline, week 1 (first vaccination visit). Treatment described: pre-vaccination baseline after standard-of-care therapy. Each astrocytoma in the donors was new, WHO grade 3 or 4, IDH1-mutant and ATRX-lost. The sequencing used PBMCs, collected from a glioma patient treated with radiotherapy, temozolomide or both. The sequence derives from a man between 40 and 49 years old with glioma. Some clones in this sample may be carry-over from other donors' samples.

The CDR3 nucleotides are TGTGCCTGGATCAGAGCAGGGTTCGCAGATACGCAGTATTTT. Protein product: CAWIRAGFADTQYF. The chain combines TRBV30 with TRBJ2-3, with D tentatively TRBD1 (5 bases). CDR3 size: 14 residues. In germline, CDR1 is GTSNPN, CDR2 SVGIG (reference sequence). The ends were cut back, 4 bases at V and 4 bases at J, with 15 bases in the middle.